Reported below is one T cell receptor (beta chain). This entry is derived from a study of T cells in Graves' hyperthyroidism and ophthalmopathy. RNA transcripts gave rise to amplified TCR beta CDR3 regions. HTBI primers were used for first-round RT-PCR of the TCR CDR3. MiXCR, applied by TCRdb to the multiplex PCR reads, yields one record per CDR3 protein. Among fewer than 650,000 distinct CDR3 sequences, 46% were seen once, and the ten largest hold 35% to 50%. Diagnostic assessment was based on clinical symptoms, serum thyroxine and TRAb, thyroid ultrasound and orbital computed tomography. Per the germline V gene, CDR1 is SNHLY and CDR2 is FYNNEI. The J segment lost 6 bases and the V segment lost 8 bases, leaving 4 bases of the junction unmatched. The CDR3 sequence is 12 residues long.

The sequence derives from an adult woman with Graves' disease, either hyperthyroidism or ophthalmopathy (not recorded which). The sequenced sample was peripheral blood or thyroid tissue (not recorded which). The chain recombines TRBV2 with TRBJ2-1; 7 positions agree with TRBD2. In DNA, the CDR3 is TGTGCCAGCGGGGGGGACGGCAATGAGCAGTTCTTC. It encodes CASGGDGNEQFF.